This T cell receptor (beta chain) was observed in a study of blood T cells in healthy people across ages. Study results and caveats: In these data, TCR beta diversity tracked strongly with naive T cell percentage. Not knowing donor CMV status may have confounded expanded clonotype changes.

The second PCR ran roughly 6 to 11 cycles with a sample-barcoded 5' primer and J-beta primers. Each cDNA molecule was tagged by a template-switch adaptor with 12 random nucleotides. TCRdb reanalysed the 5' RACE reads using MiXCR and keeps one entry per CDR3 protein. The table includes roughly 680,000 distinct CDR3 sequences, more than 45% detected once. This clonotype has just a few counts. Antigen specificity is unknown. Germline lookup yields CDR1 SGDLS and CDR2 YYNGEE. Trimming took off 0 bases at V and 0 bases at J, with 12 bases between the two ends. The CDR3 sequence is 16 residues long. The rearrangement links TRBV9 to TRBJ1-2; D is undetermined. The clonotype was recovered from a woman older than 75 in good health. Source material: blood. The CDR3 loop reads CASSVGSGRPNYGYTF. Written as DNA, the CDR3 is TGTGCCAGCAGCGTAGGGTCCGGGCGCCCTAACTATGGCTACACCTTC.